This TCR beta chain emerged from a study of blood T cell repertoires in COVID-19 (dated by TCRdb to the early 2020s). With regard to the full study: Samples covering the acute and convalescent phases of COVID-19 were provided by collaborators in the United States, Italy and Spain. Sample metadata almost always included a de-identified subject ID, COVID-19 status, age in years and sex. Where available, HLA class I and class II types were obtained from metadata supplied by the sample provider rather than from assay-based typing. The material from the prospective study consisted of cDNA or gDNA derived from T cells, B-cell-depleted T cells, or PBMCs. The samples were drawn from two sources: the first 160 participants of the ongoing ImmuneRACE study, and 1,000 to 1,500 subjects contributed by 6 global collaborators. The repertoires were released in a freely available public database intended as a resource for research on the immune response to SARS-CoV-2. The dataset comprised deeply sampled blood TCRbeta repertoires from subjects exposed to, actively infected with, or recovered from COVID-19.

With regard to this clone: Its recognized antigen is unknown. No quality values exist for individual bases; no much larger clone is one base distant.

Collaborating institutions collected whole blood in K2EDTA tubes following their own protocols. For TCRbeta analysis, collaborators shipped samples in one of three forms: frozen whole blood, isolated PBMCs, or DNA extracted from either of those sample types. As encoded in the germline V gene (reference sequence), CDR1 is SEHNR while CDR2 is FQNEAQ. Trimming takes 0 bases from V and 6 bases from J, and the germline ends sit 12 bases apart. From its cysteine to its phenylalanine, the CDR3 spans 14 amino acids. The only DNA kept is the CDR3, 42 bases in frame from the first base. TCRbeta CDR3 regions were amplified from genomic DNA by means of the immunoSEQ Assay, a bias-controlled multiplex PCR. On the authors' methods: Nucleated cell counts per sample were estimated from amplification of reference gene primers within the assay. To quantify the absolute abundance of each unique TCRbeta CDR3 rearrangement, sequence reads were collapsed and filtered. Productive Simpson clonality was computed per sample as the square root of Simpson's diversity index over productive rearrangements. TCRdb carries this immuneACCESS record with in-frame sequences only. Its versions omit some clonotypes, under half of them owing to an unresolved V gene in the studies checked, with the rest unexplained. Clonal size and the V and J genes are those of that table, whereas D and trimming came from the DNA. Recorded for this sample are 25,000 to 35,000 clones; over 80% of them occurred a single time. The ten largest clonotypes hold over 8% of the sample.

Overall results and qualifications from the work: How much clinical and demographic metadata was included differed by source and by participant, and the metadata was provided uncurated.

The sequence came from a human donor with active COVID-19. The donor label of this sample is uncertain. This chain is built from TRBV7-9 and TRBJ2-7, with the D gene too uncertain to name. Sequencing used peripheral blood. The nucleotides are TGTGCCAGCAGCTTAGCGCGGCAAGCGCGCGAGCAGTACTTC. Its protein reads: CASSLARQAREQYF.